This entry features one T cell receptor (beta chain) sequence. The antigen remains unidentified. An end of the junction differs from the germline gene, which may be a read error. The sample originates from a study of Graves' ophthalmopathy and Graves' hyperthyroidism. General observations from the study: Most expanded thyroid clonotypes above 0.001 frequency also appeared in blood. The model predicted ophthalmopathy progression with roughly 70% sensitivity and approximately 72% specificity. A 13-signature model separated ophthalmopathy from stable hyperthyroidism, about 90% sensitivity, 80% to 83% specificity.

This CDR3 is built from 15 residues. The V gene's germline CDR1 is SGHRS and CDR2 YFSETQ. The sequenced template was RNA, covering the TCR beta CDR3 region. The first round was an RT-PCR with HTBI primers, and the second round was a multiplex PCR. TCRdb ran MiXCR on the multiplex PCR reads and lists one entry per CDR3 protein. The sample includes 900,000 to 1,200,000 distinct CDR3 sequences, about 35% of them seen just once. The sample was peripheral blood or thyroid tissue (not recorded which). The rearrangement links TRBV5-1 to TRBJ2-7; 8 nucleotides line up with TRBD1. The TCR originated in an adult man with Graves' hyperthyroidism. This chain's CDR3 is CVSRSGQGANYEQYF. The CDR3, as DNA: TGCGTCAGCAGATCTGGACAGGGTGCAAACTACGAGCAGTACTTC.